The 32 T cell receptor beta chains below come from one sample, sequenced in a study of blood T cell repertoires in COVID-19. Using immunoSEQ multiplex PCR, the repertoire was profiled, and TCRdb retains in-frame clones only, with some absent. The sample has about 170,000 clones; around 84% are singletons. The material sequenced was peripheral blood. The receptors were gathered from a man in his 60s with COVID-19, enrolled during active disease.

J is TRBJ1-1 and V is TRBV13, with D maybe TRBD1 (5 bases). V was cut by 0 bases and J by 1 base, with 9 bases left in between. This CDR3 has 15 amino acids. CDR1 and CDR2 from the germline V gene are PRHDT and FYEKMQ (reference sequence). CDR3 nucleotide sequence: TGTGCCAGCAGCTTAGGGGCCAGGGAGAACACTGAAGCTTTCTTT. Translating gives CASSLGARENTEAFF.

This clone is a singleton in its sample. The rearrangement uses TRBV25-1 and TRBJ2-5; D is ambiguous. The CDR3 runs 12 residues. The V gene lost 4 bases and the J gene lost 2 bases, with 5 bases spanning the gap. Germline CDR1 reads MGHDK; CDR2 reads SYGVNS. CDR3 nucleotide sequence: TGTGCCAGCAGTGCCGTGCAAGAGACCCAGTACTTC. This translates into CASSAVQETQYF.

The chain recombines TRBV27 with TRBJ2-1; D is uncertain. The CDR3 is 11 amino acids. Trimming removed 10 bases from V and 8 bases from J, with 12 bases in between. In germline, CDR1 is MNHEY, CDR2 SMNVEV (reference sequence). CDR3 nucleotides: TGTGCCACCGAGGCCCCCGATGAGCAGTTCTTC. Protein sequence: CATEAPDEQFF.

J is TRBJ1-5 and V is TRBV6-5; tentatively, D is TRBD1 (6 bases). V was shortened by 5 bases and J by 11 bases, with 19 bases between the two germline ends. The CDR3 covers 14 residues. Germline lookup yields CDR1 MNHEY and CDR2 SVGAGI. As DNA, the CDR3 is TGTGCCAGCAGTAGCGGGGGGCCGGGGGTGTCCCAGCATTTT. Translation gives CASSSGGPGVSQHF.

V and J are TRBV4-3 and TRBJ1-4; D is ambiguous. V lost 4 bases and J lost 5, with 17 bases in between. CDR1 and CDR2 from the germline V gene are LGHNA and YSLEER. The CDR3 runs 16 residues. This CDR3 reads CASSPESGIGNEKLFF. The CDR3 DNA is TGCGCCAGCAGCCCCGAGTCCGGGATTGGAAATGAAAAACTGTTTTTT.

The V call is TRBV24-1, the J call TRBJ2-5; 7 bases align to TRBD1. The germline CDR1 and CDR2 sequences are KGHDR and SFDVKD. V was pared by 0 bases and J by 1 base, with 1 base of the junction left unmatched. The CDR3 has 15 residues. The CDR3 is CATSDLRDSQETQYF. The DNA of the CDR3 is TGTGCCACCAGTGATTTGCGGGACAGCCAAGAGACCCAGTACTTC.

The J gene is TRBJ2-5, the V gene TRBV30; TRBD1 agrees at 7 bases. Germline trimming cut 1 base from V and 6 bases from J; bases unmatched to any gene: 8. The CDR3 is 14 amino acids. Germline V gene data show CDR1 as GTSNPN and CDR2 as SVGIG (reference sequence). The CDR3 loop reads CAWSGGGLEKTQYF. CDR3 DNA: TGTGCCTGGAGTGGAGGGGGCCTCGAGAAGACCCAGTACTTC.

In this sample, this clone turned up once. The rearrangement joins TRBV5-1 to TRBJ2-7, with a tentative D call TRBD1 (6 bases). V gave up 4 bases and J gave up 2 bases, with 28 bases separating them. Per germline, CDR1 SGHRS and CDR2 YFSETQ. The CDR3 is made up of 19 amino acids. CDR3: CASSKNGQQNYLYTYEQYF. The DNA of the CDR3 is TGCGCCAGCAGCAAAAACGGACAGCAAAATTACCTATACACCTACGAGCAGTACTTC.

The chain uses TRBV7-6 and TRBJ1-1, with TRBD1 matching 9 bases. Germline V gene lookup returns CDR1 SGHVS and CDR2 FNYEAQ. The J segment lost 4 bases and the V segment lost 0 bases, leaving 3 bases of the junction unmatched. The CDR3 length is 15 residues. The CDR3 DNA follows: TGTGCCAGCAGCTTAGCGGGACAGGGCTTCACTGAAGCTTTCTTT. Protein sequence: CASSLAGQGFTEAFF.

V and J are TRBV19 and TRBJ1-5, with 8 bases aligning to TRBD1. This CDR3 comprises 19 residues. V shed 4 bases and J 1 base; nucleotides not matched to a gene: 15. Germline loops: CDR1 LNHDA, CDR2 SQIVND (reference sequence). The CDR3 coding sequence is TGTGCCAGTAGTAGCCGGACAGGGTCCCTACTATCGAGCAATCAGCCCCAGCATTTT. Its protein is CASSSRTGSLLSSNQPQHF.

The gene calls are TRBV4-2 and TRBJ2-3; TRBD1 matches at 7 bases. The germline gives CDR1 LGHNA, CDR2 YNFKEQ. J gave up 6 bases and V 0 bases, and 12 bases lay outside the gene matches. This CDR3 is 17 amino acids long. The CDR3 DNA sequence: TGTGCCAGCAGCCAAGATTCGGGGACAGCCAGTTCGGATACGCAGTATTTT. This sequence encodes CASSQDSGTASSDTQYF.

As DNA, the CDR3 is TGTGCCACCAGTGTAACAGGGGGCACAGATACGCAGTATTTT. Translated: CATSVTGGTDTQYF. The chain joins TRBV24-1 to TRBJ2-3; 7 nucleotides line up with TRBD1. CDR1 is KGHDR and CDR2 is SFDVKD in the germline V gene. The CDR3 consists of 14 residues. J lost 1 base, V lost 5 bases, and 2 bases had no gene match.

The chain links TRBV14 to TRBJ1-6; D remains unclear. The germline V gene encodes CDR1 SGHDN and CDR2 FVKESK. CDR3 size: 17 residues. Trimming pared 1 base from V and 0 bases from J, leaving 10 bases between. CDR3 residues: CASSQVYLSSYNSPLHF. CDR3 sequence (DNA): TGTGCCAGCAGCCAAGTTTACCTAAGCTCCTATAATTCACCCCTCCACTTT.

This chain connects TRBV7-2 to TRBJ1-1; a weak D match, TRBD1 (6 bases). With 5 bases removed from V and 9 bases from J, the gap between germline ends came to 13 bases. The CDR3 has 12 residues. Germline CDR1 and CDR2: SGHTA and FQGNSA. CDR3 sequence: CASSEWDMQAFF. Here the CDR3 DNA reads TGTGCCAGCAGCGAATGGGACATGCAAGCTTTCTTT.

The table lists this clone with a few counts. DNA for the CDR3: TGTGCCATCAGTGAGTCGAGTCCTTACGAGCAGTACTTC. This codes for CAISESSPYEQYF. This chain uses TRBV10-3 with TRBJ2-7; D call uncertain. The V gene's germline CDR1 is ENHRY and CDR2 SYGVKD. Trimming pared 0 bases from V and 4 bases from J, leaving 7 bases between. This CDR3 has 13 amino acids.

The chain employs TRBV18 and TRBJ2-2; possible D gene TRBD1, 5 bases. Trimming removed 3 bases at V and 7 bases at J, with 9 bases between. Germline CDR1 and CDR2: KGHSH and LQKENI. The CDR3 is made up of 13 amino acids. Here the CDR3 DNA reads TGTGCCAGCTCACCGGACATTATCGGGGAGCTGTTTTTT. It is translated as CASSPDIIGELFF.

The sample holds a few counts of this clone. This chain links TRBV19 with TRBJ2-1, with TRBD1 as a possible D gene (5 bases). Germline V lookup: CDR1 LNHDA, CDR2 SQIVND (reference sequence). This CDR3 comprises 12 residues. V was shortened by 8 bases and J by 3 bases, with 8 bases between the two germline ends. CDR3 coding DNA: TGTGCCAGTGGCCAGGGCTACAATGAGCAGTTCTTC. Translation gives CASGQGYNEQFF.

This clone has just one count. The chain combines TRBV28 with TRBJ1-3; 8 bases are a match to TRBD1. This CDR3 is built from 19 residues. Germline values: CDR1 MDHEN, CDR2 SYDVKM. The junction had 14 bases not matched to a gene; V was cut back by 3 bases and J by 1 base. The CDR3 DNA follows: TGTGCCAGCAGTTTGCCTGTCGGACAGGGTTCTCTATCTGGAAACACCATATATTTT. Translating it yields CASSLPVGQGSLSGNTIYF.

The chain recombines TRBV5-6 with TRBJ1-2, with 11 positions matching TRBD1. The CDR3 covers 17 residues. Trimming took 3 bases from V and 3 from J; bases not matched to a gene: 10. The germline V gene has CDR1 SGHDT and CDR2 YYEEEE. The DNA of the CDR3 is TGTGCCAGCAGCTCACCTGGACAGGGGGCCGTATACTATGGCTACACCTTC. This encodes CASSSPGQGAVYYGYTF.

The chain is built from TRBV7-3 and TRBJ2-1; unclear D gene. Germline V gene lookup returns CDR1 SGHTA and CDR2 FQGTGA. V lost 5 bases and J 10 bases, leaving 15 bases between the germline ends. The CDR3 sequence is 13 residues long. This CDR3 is CASSPYIAREQFF. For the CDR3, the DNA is TGTGCCAGCAGCCCATACATCGCGCGGGAGCAGTTCTTC.

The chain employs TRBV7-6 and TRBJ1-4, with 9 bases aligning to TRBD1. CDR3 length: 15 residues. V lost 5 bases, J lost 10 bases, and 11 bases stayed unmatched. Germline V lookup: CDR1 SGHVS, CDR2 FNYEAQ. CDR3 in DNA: TGTGCCAGCAGCGAGAAAACAGGGGGCGCAGGAAAACTGTTTTTT. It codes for CASSEKTGGAGKLFF.

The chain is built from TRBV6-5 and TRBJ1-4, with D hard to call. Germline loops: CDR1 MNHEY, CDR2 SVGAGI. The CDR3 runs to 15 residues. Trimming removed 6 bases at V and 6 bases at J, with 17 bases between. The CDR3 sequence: CASSILGGRDEKLFF. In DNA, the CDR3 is TGTGCCAGCAGCATCCTAGGAGGGCGTGATGAAAAACTGTTTTTT.

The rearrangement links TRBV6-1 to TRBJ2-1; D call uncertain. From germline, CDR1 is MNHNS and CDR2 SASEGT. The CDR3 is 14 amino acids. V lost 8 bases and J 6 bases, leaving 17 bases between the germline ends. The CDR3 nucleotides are TGTGCCAGCGGCCTCGCCGGCAGGATCAATGAGCAGTTCTTC. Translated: CASGLAGRINEQFF.

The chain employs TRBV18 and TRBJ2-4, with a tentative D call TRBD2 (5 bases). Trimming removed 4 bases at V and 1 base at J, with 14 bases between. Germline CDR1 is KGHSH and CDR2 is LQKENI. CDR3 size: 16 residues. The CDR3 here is CASSRAGVSAKNIQYF. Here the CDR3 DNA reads TGTGCCAGCTCACGGGCCGGGGTTAGCGCCAAAAACATTCAGTACTTC. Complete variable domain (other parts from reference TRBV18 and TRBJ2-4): NAGVMQNPRHLVRRRGQEARLRCSPMKGHSHVYWYRQLPEEGLKFMVYLQKENIIDESGMPKERFSAEFPKEGPSILRIQQVVRGDSAAYFCASSRAGVSAKNIQYFGAGTRLSVL.

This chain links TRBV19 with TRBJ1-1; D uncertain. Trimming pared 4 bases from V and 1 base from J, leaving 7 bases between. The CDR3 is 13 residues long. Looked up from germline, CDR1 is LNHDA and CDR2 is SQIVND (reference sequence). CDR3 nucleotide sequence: TGTGCCAGTAGTAGCTCAGGGAACACTGAAGCTTTCTTT. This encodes CASSSSGNTEAFF.

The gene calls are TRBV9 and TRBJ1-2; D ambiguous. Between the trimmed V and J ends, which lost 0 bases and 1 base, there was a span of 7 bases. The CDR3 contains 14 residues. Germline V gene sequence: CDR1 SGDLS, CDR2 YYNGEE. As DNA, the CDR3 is TGTGCCAGCAGCGTAGATTTCTATAACTATGGCTACACCTTC. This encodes CASSVDFYNYGYTF.

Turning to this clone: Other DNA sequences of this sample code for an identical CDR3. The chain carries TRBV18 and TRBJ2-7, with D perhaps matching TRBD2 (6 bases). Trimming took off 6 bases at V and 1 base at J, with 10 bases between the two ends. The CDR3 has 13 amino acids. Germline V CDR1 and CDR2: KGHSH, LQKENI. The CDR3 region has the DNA TGTGCCAGCTCCCGGGACTCGTCCTACGAGCAGTACTTC. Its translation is CASSRDSSYEQYF. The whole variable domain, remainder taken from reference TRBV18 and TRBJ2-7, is NAGVMQNPRHLVRRRGQEARLRCSPMKGHSHVYWYRQLPEEGLKFMVYLQKENIIDESGMPKERFSAEFPKEGPSILRIQQVVRGDSAAYFCASSRDSSYEQYFGPGTRLTVT.

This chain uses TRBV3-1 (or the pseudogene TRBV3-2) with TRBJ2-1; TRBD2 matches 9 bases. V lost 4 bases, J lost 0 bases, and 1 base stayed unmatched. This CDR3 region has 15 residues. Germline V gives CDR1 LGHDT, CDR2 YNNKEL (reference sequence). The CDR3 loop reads CASSRAGGSYNEQFF. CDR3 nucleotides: TGTGCCAGCAGCCGAGCGGGGGGCTCCTACAATGAGCAGTTCTTC.

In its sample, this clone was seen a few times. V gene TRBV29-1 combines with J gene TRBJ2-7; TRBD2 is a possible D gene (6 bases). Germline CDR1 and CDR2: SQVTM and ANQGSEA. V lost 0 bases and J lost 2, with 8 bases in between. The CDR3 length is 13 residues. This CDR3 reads CSVEEGGPYEQYF. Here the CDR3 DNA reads TGCAGCGTTGAAGAGGGAGGCCCCTACGAGCAGTACTTC.

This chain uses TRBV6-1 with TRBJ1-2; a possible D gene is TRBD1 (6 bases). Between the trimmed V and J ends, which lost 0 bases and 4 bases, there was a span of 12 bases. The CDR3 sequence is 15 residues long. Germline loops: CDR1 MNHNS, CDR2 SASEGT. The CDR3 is CASSEAGAGSYGYTF. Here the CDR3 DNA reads TGTGCCAGCAGTGAAGCGGGGGCTGGCAGCTATGGCTACACCTTC.

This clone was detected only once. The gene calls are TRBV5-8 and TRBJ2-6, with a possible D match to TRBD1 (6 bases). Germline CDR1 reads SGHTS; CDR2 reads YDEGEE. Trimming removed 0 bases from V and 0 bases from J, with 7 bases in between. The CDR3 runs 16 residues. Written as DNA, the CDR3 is TGTGCCAGCAGCTTGGAAGGGGGCTCTGGGGCCAACGTCCTGACTTTC. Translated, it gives CASSLEGGSGANVLTF.

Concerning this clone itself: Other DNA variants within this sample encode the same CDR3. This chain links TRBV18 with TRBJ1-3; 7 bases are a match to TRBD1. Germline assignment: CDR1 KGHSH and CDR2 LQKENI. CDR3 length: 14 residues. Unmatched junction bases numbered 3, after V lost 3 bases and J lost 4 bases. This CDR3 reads CASSPKTGGNTIYF. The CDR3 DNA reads TGTGCCAGCTCACCCAAGACAGGGGGAAACACCATATATTTT.